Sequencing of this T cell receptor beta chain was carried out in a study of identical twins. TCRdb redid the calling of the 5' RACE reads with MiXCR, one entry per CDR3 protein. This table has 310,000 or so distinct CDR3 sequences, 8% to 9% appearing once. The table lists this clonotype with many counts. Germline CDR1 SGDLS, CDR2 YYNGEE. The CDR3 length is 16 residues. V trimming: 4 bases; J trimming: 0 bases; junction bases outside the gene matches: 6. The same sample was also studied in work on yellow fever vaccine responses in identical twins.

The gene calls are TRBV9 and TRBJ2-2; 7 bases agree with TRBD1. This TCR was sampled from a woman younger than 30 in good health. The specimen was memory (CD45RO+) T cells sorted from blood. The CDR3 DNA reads TGTGCCAGCAGCCCCCCGACAGGGCCGAACACCGGGGAGCTGTTTTTT. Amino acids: CASSPPTGPNTGELFF.